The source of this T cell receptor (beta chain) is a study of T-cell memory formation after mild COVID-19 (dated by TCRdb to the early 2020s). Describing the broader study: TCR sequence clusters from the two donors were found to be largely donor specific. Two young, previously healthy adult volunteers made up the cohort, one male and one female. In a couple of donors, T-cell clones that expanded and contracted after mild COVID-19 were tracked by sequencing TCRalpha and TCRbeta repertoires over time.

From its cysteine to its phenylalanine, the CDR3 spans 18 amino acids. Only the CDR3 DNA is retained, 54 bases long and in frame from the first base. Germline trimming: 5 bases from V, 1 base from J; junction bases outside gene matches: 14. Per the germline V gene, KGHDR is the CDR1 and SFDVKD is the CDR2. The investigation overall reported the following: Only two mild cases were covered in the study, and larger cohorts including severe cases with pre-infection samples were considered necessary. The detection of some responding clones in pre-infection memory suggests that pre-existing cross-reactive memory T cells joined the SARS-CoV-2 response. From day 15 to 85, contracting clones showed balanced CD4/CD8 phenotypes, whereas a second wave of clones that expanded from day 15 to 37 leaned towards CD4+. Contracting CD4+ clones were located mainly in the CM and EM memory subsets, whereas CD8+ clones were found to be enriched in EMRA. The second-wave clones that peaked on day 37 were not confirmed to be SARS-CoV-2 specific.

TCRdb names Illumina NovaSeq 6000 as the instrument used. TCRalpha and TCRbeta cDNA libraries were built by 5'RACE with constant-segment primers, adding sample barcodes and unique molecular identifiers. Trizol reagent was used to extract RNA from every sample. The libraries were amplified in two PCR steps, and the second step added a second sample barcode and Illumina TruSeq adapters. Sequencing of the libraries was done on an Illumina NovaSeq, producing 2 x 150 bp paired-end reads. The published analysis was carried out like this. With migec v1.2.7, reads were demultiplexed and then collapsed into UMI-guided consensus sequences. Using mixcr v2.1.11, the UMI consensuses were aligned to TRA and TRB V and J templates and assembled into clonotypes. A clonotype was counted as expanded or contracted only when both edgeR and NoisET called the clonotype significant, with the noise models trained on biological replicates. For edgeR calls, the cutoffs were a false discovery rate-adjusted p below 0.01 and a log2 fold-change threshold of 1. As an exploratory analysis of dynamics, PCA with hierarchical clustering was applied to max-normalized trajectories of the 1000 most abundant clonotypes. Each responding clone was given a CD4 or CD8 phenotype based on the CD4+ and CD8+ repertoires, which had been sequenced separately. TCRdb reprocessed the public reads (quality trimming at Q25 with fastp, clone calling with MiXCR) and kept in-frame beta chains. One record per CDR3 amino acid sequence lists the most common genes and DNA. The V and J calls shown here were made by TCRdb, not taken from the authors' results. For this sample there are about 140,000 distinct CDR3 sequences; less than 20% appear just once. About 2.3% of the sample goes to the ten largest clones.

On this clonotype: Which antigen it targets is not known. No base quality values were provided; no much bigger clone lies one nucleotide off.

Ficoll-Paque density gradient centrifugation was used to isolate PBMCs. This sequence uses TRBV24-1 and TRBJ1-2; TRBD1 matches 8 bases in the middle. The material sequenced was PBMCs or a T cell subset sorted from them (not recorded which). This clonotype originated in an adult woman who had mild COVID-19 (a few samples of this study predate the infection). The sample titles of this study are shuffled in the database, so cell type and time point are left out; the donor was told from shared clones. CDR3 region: CATSGGTIDRGFNYGYTF. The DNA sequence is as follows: TGTGCCACCAGTGGAGGGACAATAGACAGGGGATTTAACTATGGCTACACCTTC.